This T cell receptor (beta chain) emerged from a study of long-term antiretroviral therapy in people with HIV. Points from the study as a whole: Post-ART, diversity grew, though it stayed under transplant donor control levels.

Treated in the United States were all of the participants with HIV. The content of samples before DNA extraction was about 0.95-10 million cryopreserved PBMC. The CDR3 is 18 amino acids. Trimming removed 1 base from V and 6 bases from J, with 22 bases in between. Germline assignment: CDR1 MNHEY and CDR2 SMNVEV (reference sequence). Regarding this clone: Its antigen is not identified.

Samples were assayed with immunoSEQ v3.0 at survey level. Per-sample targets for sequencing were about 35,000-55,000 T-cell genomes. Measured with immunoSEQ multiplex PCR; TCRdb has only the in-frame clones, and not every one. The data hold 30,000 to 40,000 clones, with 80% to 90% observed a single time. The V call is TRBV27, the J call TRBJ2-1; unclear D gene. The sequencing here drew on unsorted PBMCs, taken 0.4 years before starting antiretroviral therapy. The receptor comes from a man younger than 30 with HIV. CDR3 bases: TGTGCCAGCAGTTTATTAGATGGGTCAGCCAAGCCGCCCAATGAGCAGTTCTTC. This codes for CASSLLDGSAKPPNEQFF.